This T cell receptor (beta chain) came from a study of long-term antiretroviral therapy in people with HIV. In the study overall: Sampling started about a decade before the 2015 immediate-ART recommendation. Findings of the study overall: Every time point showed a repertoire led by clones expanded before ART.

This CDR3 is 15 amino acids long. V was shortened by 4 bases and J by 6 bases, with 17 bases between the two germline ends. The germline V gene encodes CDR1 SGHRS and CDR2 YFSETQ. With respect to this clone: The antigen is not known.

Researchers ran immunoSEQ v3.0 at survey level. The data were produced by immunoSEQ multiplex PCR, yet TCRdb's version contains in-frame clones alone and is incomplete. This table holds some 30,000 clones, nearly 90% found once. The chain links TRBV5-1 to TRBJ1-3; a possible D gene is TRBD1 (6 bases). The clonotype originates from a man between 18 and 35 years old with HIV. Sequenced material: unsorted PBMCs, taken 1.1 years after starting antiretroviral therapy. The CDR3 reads CASSPILGAENTIYF. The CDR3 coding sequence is TGCGCCAGCAGCCCAATATTGGGGGCGGAAAACACCATATATTTT.